Each of the 23 T cell receptor beta chains below was sequenced from the same sample in a study of identical twins (dated by TCRdb to about 2016). Library construction relied on 5' RACE. Sequencing instrument: Illumina HiSeq 2000. Through fastp at Q25 and MiXCR, TCRdb rebuilt clones from the public reads, retaining in-frame beta chains. Duplicate CDR3 protein sequences are folded into a single record with the most common DNA and genes. Here the sample has some 240,000 distinct CDR3 sequences; 10% to 13% occur a single time. 8% to 10% of the sample is held by the ten biggest clonotypes. Sample: memory T cells sorted from blood. This specimen's cell subset or site label, interpreted: CD45RO+ enriched T cells. The receptors derive from a man between 50 and 59 years old in good health.

This clonotype was found many times. The V call is TRBV27, the J call TRBJ1-2; D perhaps matches TRBD1 (5 bases). Trimming stripped 4 bases from V and 7 bases from J, with 10 bases between. Germline V gives CDR1 MNHEY, CDR2 SMNVEV (reference sequence). This CDR3 spans 12 amino acids. As DNA, the CDR3 is TGTGCCAGCAGTTCCGGGACCGCTGGCTACACCTTC. Amino acids: CASSSGTAGYTF.

This clonotype has a handful of counts. V gene TRBV7-6 combines with J gene TRBJ2-5; D gene ambiguous. The V end lost 8 bases, the J end lost 2 bases, and 6 bases lay between the germline ends. Germline V gene lookup returns CDR1 SGHVS and CDR2 FNYEAQ. The CDR3 has 11 amino acids. The CDR3 region has the DNA TGTGCCAGCGGAATACAAGAGACCCAGTACTTC. This encodes CASGIQETQYF.

There are many counts of this clonotype. This chain uses TRBV10-3 with TRBJ2-3; D unresolved. This CDR3 is 16 amino acids long. From germline, CDR1 is ENHRY and CDR2 SYGVKD. V dropped 5 bases and J dropped 2 bases, with 17 bases sitting between them. CDR3 nucleotide sequence: TGTGCCATCAGTCCAAGGTCCCTTGGGATCACAGATACGCAGTATTTT. The encoded protein is CAISPRSLGITDTQYF.

This clonotype was seen many times. The rearrangement joins TRBV20-1 to TRBJ1-1; D gene unclear. V lost 0 bases, J lost 1 base, and 12 bases lay in between. CDR1 is DFQATT, CDR2 SNEGSKA, per germline (reference sequence). CDR3 length: 15 residues. The CDR3 DNA is TGCAGTGCTAGAGACTCGAACGCCCGGAACACTGAAGCTTTCTTT. Translation gives CSARDSNARNTEAFF.

CDR3 in amino acids: CASSPDGSEQYF. Written as DNA, the CDR3 is TGTGCCAGCAGCCCGGACGGATCCGAGCAGTACTTC. The chain joins TRBV4-2 to TRBJ2-7; D not resolved. The CDR3 runs to 12 residues. The germline V and J ends were trimmed by 4 bases and 6 bases, with 10 bases remaining between them. Germline V gene data show CDR1 as LGHNA and CDR2 as YNFKEQ.

This clonotype was found a few times. The V gene is TRBV6-1, the J gene TRBJ1-6; D gene ambiguous. This CDR3 is built from 11 residues. V gave up 4 bases and J gave up 13 bases, with 8 bases separating them. Germline-derived CDR1 and CDR2 are MNHNS and SASEGT. The CDR3 spells CASSAGDPLHF. CDR3 bases: TGTGCCAGCAGTGCAGGAGATCCCCTCCACTTT.

This rearrangement joins TRBV20-1 to TRBJ2-3; 9 bases line up with TRBD2. V trimming: 1 base; J trimming: 6 bases; junction bases outside the gene matches: 8. This CDR3 contains 15 residues. The germline V gene encodes CDR1 DFQATT and CDR2 SNEGSKA (reference sequence). The CDR3 region has the DNA TGCAGTGCTAGAGCCCGGCGGGGGGGATGGGATACGCAGTATTTT. Protein: CSARARRGGWDTQYF.

This clonotype has more than one count but fewer than ten. This chain links TRBV20-1 with TRBJ1-3; D call uncertain. Per germline, CDR1 DFQATT and CDR2 SNEGSKA (reference sequence). Trimming pared 3 bases from V and 1 base from J, leaving 13 bases between. The CDR3 spans 15 residues. The CDR3 DNA is TGCAGTGCTAGGGGCCGGGTAGGGTCTGGAAACACCATATATTTT. Its protein product is CSARGRVGSGNTIYF.

This clonotype showed up many times. This chain links TRBV4-2 with TRBJ2-6; D not resolved. V was pared by 3 bases and J by 0 bases, with 6 bases between. The CDR3 is 15 residues long. The germline gives CDR1 LGHNA, CDR2 YNFKEQ. The CDR3 nucleotides are TGTGCCAGCAGCCAGGGGATCTCTGGGGCCAACGTCCTGACTTTC. Residues: CASSQGISGANVLTF.

This clonotype was seen more than once but under ten times. The V and J genes are TRBV4-3 and TRBJ2-1; possibly TRBD1 or TRBD2 for D (6 bases each). This CDR3 is built from 17 residues. Looked up from germline, CDR1 is LGHNA and CDR2 is YSLEER. V was trimmed by 1 base and J by 0 bases, leaving 13 bases between them. CDR3 in amino acids: CASSQVRGVRSYNEQFF. The CDR3, as DNA: TGCGCCAGCAGCCAAGTGAGGGGGGTTCGCTCCTACAATGAGCAGTTCTTC.

This clonotype was detected a few times. V is TRBV7-2 and J is TRBJ2-7, with D unclear. Trimming stripped 2 bases from V and 4 bases from J, with 9 bases between. Per the germline V gene, CDR1 is SGHTA and CDR2 is FQGNSA. There are 13 residues in the CDR3. This CDR3 is CASSLSRSYEQYF. The CDR3 DNA follows: TGTGCCAGCAGCTTATCTCGCTCATACGAGCAGTACTTC.

The rearrangement links TRBV7-2 to TRBJ2-2; D not certain. Germline V lookup: CDR1 SGHTA, CDR2 FQGNSA. The CDR3 has 14 amino acids. Trimming cost V 3 bases and J 5 bases, with 10 bases left between them. CDR3 in amino acids: CASSFLTATGELFF. The DNA for the CDR3 is TGTGCCAGCAGCTTCCTTACAGCGACCGGGGAGCTGTTTTTT.

The chain combines TRBV11-2 with TRBJ2-1; perhaps TRBD2 as D (6 bases). The CDR3 totals 13 residues. V shed 6 bases and J shed 10 bases, with 16 bases lying between them. Germline V gene sequence: CDR1 SGHAT, CDR2 FQNNGV. The CDR3 region is CASRGGPTLEQFF. Written as DNA, the CDR3 is TGTGCCAGCAGGGGGGGTCCTACTTTGGAGCAGTTCTTC.

This clonotype has at least ten counts. V gene TRBV20-1 combines with J gene TRBJ2-3; the match to TRBD2 covers 8 bases. The CDR3 extends over 15 amino acids. In germline, CDR1 is DFQATT, CDR2 SNEGSKA (reference sequence). Trimming cost V 6 bases and J 6 bases; bases outside gene matches: 14. In nucleotides, the CDR3 is TGCAGTGCCCGGGGGGGGGATACCCTCCAGGATACGCAGTATTTT. Translated: CSARGGDTLQDTQYF.

The rearrangement uses TRBV3-1 and TRBJ2-5; 12 positions match TRBD2. Germline V gene lookup returns CDR1 LGHDT and CDR2 YNNKEL (reference sequence). With V trimmed by 4 bases and J by 3 bases, 6 bases remained unmatched. The CDR3 spans 16 residues. CDR3 nucleotides: TGTGCCAGCAGCCCCCGACTAGCGGGGGTTAAAGAGACCCAGTACTTC. Translating gives CASSPRLAGVKETQYF.

This clonotype was detected many times. The chain uses TRBV2 and TRBJ1-2; D unclear. CDR1 and CDR2 (germline): SNHLY, FYNNEI. V was cut by 6 bases and J by 2 bases, with 16 bases left in between. The CDR3 has 15 residues. Here the CDR3 reads CASSSTPGANYGYTF. The CDR3 region has the DNA TGTGCCAGCAGCTCTACCCCCGGAGCAAACTATGGCTACACCTTC. The variable domain in full, completed from reference TRBV2 and TRBJ1-2, reads EPEVTQTPSHQVTQMGQEVILRCVPISNHLYFYWYRQILGQKVEFLVSFYNNEISEKSEIFDDQFSVERPDGSNFTLKIRSTKLEDSAMYFCASSSTPGANYGYTFGSGTRLTVV.

The CDR3 DNA is TGTGCCAGCTCACAGTCATCCGATACGCAGTATTTT. Translation: CASSQSSDTQYF. The rearrangement uses TRBV18 and TRBJ2-3; D is unresolved. The ends were cut back, 4 bases at V and 6 bases at J, with 8 bases in the middle. The CDR3 has 12 amino acids. Germline lookup yields CDR1 KGHSH and CDR2 LQKENI. Together with reference TRBV18 and TRBJ2-3, the CDR3 gives the full variable domain: NAGVMQNPRHLVRRRGQEARLRCSPMKGHSHVYWYRQLPEEGLKFMVYLQKENIIDESGMPKERFSAEFPKEGPSILRIQQVVRGDSAAYFCASSQSSDTQYFGPGTRLTVL.

The rearrangement links TRBV29-1 to TRBJ1-1; unclear D gene. The CDR3 consists of 11 residues. In germline, CDR1 is SQVTM, CDR2 ANQGSEA. The CDR3 region has the DNA TGCACCGGGTGGTGGGGCACTGAAGCTTTCTTT. It encodes CTGWWGTEAFF.

This clonotype was observed at least ten times. Its ends do not fully match the called genes, so a read error is possible. The chain recombines TRBV4-2 with TRBJ2-5; TRBD2 aligns across 7 bases. This CDR3 comprises 11 residues. Per the germline V gene, CDR1 is LGHNA and CDR2 is YNFKEQ. The CDR3 sequence: CASSQGGDKNF. The CDR3 nucleotides are TGTGCCAGCAGCCAGGGGGGGGATAAGAACTTC.

This clonotype was seen many times. V gene TRBV5-6 combines with J gene TRBJ2-3; no clear D. V gave up 0 bases and J gave up 2 bases, with 4 bases separating them. Germline CDR1 SGHDT, CDR2 YYEEEE. There are 13 residues in the CDR3. CDR3 protein: CASSLEPTDTQYF. The CDR3 DNA is TGTGCCAGCAGCTTGGAACCCACAGATACGCAGTATTTT. Based on the CDR3 plus reference TRBV5-6 and TRBJ2-3, the full variable domain is DAGVTQSPTHLIKTRGQQVTLRCSPKSGHDTVSWYQQALGQGPQFIFQYYEEEERQRGNFPDRFSGHQFPNYSSELNVNALLLGDSALYLCASSLEPTDTQYFGPGTRLTVL.

This clonotype came up many times. This chain uses TRBV7-6 with TRBJ2-1, with 7 bases fitting TRBD2. This CDR3 spans 17 amino acids. V dropped 1 base and J dropped 0; count of bases not matched to a gene: 6. Germline loops: CDR1 SGHVS, CDR2 FNYEAQ. CDR3 sequence: CASSLEGLLYSYNEQFF. CDR3 coding DNA: TGTGCCAGCAGCTTAGAGGGACTATTGTACTCCTACAATGAGCAGTTCTTC.

The CDR3 DNA follows: TGTGCCAGCAGCTTACAGAGTACCTACGAGCAGTACTTC. Encoded protein: CASSLQSTYEQYF. V is TRBV7-2 and J is TRBJ2-7; D is unclear. V dropped 2 bases and J dropped 2 bases, with 7 bases sitting between them. The germline V gene encodes CDR1 SGHTA and CDR2 FQGNSA. CDR3 length equals 13 residues.

This clonotype was counted between two and nine times. V and J are TRBV7-2 and TRBJ2-1; the match to TRBD2 covers 11 bases. V shed 5 bases, J shed 7 bases, and the junction held 4 bases outside the gene matches. The germline V gene encodes CDR1 SGHTA and CDR2 FQGNSA. There are 14 residues in the CDR3. The CDR3: CASSASGGINEQFF. The CDR3 region has the DNA TGTGCCAGCAGCGCTAGCGGGGGGATTAATGAGCAGTTCTTC.